This is a list of T cell receptor beta chains from one sample in a study of cytomegalovirus exposure and HLA in healthy donors. Sequencing was performed with immunoSEQ multiplex PCR; in TCRdb, only in-frame clones are kept and a portion is missing. Found here are 95,000 to 100,000 clones, 65% to 80% of them singletons; the top ten hold over 15%. Sequenced input: PBMCs. The receptors were sampled from a man aged 55 to 69 in good health and CMV-seropositive. Both conserved end residues are part of each CDR3. A D gene is named only where the DNA matches it firmly.

TRBJ1-2 | TRBV11-2 | TRBD1 | CASSLAPTGTPNYGYTF
TRBJ1-1 | TRBV10-3 | NA | CAISEGQRNTEAFF
TRBJ2-7 | TRBV6-6 | NA | CASSYSTGMDEQYF
TRBJ1-1 | TRBV28 | TRBD1 | CASSLVRDSQLNTEAFF
TRBJ2-3 | TRBV4-1 | TRBD2 | CASSQGSERGARNTQYF
TRBJ2-1 | TRBV27 | NA | CASSPRDRAYNEQFF
TRBJ2-1 | TRBV5-8 | NA | CASSSGVLLGNEQFF
TRBJ2-7 | TRBV7-8 | NA | CASSLDGGDRYEQYF
TRBJ2-7 | TRBV7-8 | TRBD1 | CASRDGQGVHEQYF
TRBJ2-3 | TRBV6-5 | TRBD1 | CASSYRDRPDDTQYF
TRBJ2-3 | TRBV11-3 | NA | CASSLQGDTQYF
TRBJ1-5 | TRBV11-2 | NA | CASSLGGLAPQHF
TRBJ2-5 | TRBV10-2 | TRBD1 | CASSATGGGETQYF
TRBJ1-2 | TRBV30 | TRBD1 | CAWVRAQGAGYTF
TRBJ2-5 | TRBV4-1 | TRBD2 | CASSQVGRAGYQETQYF
TRBJ1-2 | TRBV10-3 | TRBD1 | CAISEQGARGDGYTF
TRBJ2-3 | TRBV7-2 | TRBD1 | CASSPNYDRVGADTQYF
TRBJ1-1 | TRBV18 | NA | CASSPNRQVPNTEAFF
TRBJ1-3 | TRBV5-1 | TRBD1 | CASSPWTGDFSGNTIYF
TRBJ1-4 | TRBV5-1 | TRBD1 | CASSLGTGQEKLFF
TRBJ2-5 | TRBV7-9 | TRBD2 | CASSSASGQETQYF
TRBJ1-5 | TRBV11-2 | NA | CASSLETGRNQPQHF
TRBJ1-1 | TRBV6-6 | NA | CASSYSVQDTEAFF
TRBJ2-1 | TRBV28 | TRBD1 | CASTDWGTGGNEQFF
TRBJ2-1 | TRBV19 | TRBD2 | CASKDNKAGAYNEQFF